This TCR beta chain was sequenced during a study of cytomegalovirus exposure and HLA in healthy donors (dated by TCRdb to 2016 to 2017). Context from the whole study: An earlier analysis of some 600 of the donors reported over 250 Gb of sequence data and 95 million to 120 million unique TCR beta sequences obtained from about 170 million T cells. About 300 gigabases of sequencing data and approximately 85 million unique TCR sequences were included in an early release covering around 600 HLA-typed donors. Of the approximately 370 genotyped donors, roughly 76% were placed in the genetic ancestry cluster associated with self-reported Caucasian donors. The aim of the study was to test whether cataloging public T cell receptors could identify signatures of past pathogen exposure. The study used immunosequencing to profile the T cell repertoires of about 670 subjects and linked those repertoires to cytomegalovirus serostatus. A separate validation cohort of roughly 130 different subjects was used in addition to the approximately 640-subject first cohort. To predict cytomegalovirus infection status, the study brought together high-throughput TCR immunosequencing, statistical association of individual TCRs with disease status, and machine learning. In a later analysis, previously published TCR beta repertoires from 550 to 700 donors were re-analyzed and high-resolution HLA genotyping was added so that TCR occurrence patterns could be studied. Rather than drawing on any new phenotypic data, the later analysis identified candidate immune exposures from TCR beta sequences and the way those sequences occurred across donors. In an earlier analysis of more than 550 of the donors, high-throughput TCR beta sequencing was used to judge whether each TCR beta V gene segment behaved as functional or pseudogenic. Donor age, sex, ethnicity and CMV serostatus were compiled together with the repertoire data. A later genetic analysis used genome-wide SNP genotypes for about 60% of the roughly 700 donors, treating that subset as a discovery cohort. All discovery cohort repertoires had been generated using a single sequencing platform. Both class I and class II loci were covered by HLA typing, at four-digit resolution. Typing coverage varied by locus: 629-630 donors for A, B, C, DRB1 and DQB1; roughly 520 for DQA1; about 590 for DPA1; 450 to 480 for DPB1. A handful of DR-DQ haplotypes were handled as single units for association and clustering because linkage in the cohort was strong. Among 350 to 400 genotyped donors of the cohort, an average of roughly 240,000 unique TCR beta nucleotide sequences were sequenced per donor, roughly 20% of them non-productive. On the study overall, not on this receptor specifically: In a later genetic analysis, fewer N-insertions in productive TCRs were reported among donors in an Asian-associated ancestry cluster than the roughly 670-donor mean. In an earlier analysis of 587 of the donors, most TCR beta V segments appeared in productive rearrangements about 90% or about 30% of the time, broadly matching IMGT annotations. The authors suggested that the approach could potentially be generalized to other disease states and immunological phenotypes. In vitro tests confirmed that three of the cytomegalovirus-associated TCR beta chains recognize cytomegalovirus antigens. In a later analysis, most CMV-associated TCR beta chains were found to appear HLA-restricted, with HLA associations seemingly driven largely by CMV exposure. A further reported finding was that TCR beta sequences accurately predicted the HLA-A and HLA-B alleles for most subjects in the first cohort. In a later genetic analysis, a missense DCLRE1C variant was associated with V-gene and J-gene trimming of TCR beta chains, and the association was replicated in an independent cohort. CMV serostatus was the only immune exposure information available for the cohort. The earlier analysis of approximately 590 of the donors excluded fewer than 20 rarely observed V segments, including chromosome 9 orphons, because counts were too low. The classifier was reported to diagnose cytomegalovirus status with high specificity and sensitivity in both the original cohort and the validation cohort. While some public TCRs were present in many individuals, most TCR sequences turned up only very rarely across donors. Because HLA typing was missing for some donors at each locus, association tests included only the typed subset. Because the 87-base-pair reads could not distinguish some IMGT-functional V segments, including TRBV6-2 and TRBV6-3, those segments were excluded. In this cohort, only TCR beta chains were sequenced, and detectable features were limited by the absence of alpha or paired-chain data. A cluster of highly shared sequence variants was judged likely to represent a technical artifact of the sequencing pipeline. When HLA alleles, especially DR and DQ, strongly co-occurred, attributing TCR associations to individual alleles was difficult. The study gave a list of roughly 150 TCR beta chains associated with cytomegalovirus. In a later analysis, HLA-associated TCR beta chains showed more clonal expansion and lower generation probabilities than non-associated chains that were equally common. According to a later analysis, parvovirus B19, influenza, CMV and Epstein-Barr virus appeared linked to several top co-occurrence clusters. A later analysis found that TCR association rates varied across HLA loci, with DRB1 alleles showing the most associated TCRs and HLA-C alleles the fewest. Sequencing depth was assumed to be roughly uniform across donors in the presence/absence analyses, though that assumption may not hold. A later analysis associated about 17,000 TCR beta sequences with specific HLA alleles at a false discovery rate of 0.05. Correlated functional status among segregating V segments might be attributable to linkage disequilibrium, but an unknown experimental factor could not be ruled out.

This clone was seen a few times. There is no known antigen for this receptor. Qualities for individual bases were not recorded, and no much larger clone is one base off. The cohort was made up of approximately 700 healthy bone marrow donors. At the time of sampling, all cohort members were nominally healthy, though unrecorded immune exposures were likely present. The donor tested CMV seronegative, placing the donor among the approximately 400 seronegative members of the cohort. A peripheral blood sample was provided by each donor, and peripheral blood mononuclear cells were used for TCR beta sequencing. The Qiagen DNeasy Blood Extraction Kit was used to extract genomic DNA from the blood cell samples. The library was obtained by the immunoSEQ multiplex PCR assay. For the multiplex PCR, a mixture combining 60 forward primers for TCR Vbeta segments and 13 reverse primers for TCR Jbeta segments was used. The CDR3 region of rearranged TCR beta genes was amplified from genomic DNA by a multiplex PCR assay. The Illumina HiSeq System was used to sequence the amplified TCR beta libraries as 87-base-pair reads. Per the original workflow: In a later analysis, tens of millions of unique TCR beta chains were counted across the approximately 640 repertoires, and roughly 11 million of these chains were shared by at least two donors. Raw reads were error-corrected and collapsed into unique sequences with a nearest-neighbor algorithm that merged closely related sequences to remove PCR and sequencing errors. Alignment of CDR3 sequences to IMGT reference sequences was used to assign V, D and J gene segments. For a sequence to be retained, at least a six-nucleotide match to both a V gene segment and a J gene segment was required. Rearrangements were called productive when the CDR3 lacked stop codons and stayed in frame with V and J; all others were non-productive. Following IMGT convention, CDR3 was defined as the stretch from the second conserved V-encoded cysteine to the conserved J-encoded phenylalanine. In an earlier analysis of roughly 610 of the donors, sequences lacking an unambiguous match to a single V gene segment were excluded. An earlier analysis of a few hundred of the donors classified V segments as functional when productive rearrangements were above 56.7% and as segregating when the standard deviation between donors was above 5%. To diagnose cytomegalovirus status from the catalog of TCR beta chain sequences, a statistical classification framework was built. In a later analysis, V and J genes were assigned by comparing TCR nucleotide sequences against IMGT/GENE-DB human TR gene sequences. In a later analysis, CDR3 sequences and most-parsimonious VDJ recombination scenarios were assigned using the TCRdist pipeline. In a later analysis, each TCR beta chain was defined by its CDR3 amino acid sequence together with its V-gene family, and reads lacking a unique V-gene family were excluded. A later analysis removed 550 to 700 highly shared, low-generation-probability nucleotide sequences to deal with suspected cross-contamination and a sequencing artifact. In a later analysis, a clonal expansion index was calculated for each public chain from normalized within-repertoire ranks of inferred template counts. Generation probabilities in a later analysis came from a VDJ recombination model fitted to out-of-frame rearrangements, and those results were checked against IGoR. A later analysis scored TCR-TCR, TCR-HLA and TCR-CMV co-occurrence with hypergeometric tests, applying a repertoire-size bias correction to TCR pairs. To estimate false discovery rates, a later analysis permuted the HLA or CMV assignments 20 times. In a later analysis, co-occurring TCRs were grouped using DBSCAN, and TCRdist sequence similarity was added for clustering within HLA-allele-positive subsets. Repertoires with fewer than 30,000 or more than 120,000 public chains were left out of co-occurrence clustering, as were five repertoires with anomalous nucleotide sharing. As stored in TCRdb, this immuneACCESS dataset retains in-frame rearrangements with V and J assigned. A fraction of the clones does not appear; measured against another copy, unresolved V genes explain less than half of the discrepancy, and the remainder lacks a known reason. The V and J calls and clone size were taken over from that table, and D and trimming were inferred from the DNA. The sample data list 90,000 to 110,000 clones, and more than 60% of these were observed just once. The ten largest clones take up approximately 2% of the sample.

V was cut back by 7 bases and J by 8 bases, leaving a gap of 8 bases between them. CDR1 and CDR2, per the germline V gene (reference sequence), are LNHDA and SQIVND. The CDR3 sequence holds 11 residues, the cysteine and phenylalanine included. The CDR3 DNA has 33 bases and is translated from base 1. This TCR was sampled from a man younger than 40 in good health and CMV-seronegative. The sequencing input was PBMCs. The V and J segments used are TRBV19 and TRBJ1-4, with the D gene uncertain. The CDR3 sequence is CASTVNEKLFF. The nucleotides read TGTGCCAGTACGGTAAACGAAAAACTGTTTTTT.